This is a list of T cell receptor beta chains from one sample in a study of T-cell reconstitution after alpha-beta-depleted transplantation in children. TCRdb fed the PCR reads into MiXCR, producing one record per CDR3 protein. The sample lists more than 550,000 distinct CDR3 sequences, 8% to 11% seen once, with less than 5% in the top ten. Sequencing was performed on PBMCs from the stem cell graft donor, taken from the stem cell graft. The receptors originated from a human donor who donated a stem cell graft to a child with acute myeloid leukemia. The CDR3 runs from the conserved cysteine through the conserved F or W. The D gene is left open where the match is weak. Not all rows give a size; the values are once, few, many and, for expanded clones, a class.

j_call d_call v_call clone_size cdr3_nt cdr3_aa
TRBJ1-1 NA TRBV29-1 few TGCAGCGTTGTGGAGGGATCCTCGAACACTGAAGCTTTCTTT CSVVEGSSNTEAFF
TRBJ2-3 NA TRBV5-1 many TGCGCCAGCAGCTCTCCGCCGGGGGATACGCAGTATTTT CASSSPPGDTQYF
TRBJ1-6 TRBD1 TRBV28 many TGTGCCAGCAGTCCGCCAGGGGGAAGGTCACCCCTCCACTTT CASSPPGGRSPLHF
TRBJ1-5 NA TRBV18 few TGTGCCAGCTCCGGGGGAAAAGGTCAGCCCCAGCATTTT CASSGGKGQPQHF
TRBJ2-1 NA TRBV20-1 many TGCAGTGCTAGAGTAACGGGAGCCCCTGAGCAGTTCTTC CSARVTGAPEQFF
TRBJ1-1 TRBD1 TRBV20-1 NA TGCAGTGCCCCGGGACAGATGAACACTGAAGCTTTCTTT CSAPGQMNTEAFF
TRBJ1-4 TRBD1 TRBV4-2 NA TGTGCCAGCAGCCAAATTCAGGGACAGGGTAATGAAAAACTGTTTTTT CASSQIQGQGNEKLFF
TRBJ2-1 NA TRBV7-3 many TGTGCCAGCAGCTTACGGTATGAGCAGTTCTTC CASSLRYEQFF
TRBJ2-1 NA TRBV7-2 NA TGTGCCAGCAGCTTTGACAACTACAATGAGCAGTTCTTC CASSFDNYNEQFF
TRBJ2-1 NA TRBV3-1 many TGTGCCAGCAGCCAAGGAGGGAGGCCCGGAGAGCAGTTCTTC CASSQGGRPGEQFF
TRBJ2-5 TRBD1 TRBV9 NA TGTGCCAGCAGCGCAGGGGACAGCCGTTTGGGAGAGACCCAGTACTTC CASSAGDSRLGETQYF
TRBJ1-2 NA TRBV29-1 few TGCAGCGTTTATGACAGCTCGGCGAACTATGGCTACACCTTC CSVYDSSANYGYTF
TRBJ1-1 NA TRBV12-3/TRBV12-4 many TGTGCCAGCAGCCGGACAGTCAACACTGAAGCTTTCTTT CASSRTVNTEAFF
TRBJ2-7 NA TRBV20-1 few TGCAGTGCCACCCGGGACACGAACTACGAGCAGTACTTC CSATRDTNYEQYF
TRBJ2-3 NA TRBV7-2 NA TGTGCCAGCAGCTTAGTAGGGTCCCCCACAGATACGCAGTATTTT CASSLVGSPTDTQYF
TRBJ2-4 TRBD2 TRBV7-2 NA TGTGCCAGCAGCTTACCAGCGGGAGTAGCCAAAAACATTCAGTACTTC CASSLPAGVAKNIQYF
TRBJ2-1 NA TRBV5-1 few TGCGCCAGCAGCTTAGCGGATGTGACTTACAATGAGCAGTTCTTC CASSLADVTYNEQFF
TRBJ2-1 TRBD2 TRBV4-3 few TGCGCCAGCAGCCAAGATCGGGAGGGGGGTCTTAATGAGCAGTTCTTC CASSQDREGGLNEQFF
TRBJ2-7 NA TRBV30 NA TGTGCCTGGAGTGTATTAGGAGGGGACGAGCAGTACTTC CAWSVLGGDEQYF
TRBJ2-3 TRBD1 TRBV10-3 NA TGTGCCATCAGTGAATCGGGGACAGGGGCCATCACAGATACGCAGTATTTT CAISESGTGAITDTQYF